The sequence of this TCR beta chain was determined in a study of shared clonotypes between healthy human individuals. Findings of the study overall: There were few donors, and this limited the genetic and exposure-history diversity represented. Researchers sampled only blood; tissue repertoires likely differ.

All donors were Caucasian adults living in Nashville, Tennessee. A remark on this clone: Its antigen is unknown.

Per germline, CDR1 SGHTA and CDR2 FQGNSA. Trimming took off 4 bases at V and 4 bases at J, with 3 bases between the two ends. This CDR3 contains 11 residues. Assay execution proceeded at the deep level. The table came from immunoSEQ multiplex PCR; TCRdb's copy has only in-frame clones and leaves some out. In the table there are 450,000 to 600,000 clones, around 79% of which are singletons. This clonotype originated in a woman aged 40 to 50 in good health. Some clones in this sample may be carry-over from other donors' samples. The rearrangement joins TRBV7-2 to TRBJ2-3; D unclear. Source material: PBMCs. The chain's CDR3 is CASSYADTQYF. CDR3 coding DNA: TGTGCCAGCAGCTACGCAGATACGCAGTATTTT. The full variable domain, in which reference TRBV7-2 and TRBJ2-3 provide the parts outside the CDR3, is GAGVSQSPSNKVTEKGKDVELRCDPISGHTALYWYRQSLGQGLEFLIYFQGNSAPDKSGLPSDRFSAERTGGSVSTLTIQRTQQEDSAVYLCASSYADTQYFGPGTRLTVL.